This entry lists 10 T cell receptor beta chains sequenced from one sample in a study of T cells after yellow fever vaccination. TCRdb recomputed calls from the 5' RACE reads with MiXCR, one row per CDR3 protein. The data contain approximately 70,000 distinct CDR3 sequences, under 9.5% of them seen just once; the ten biggest clones take up around 30%. Here the sequenced sample was CD8+ T cells sorted from PBMCs, taken 10 days after the first yellow fever vaccination. These receptor sequences come from a man between 18 and 35 years old who received the YFV17D yellow fever vaccine.

The chain links TRBV11-2 to TRBJ1-5, with unresolved D. V shed 5 bases and J shed 5 bases, with 10 bases lying between them. Per germline, CDR1 SGHAT and CDR2 FQNNGV. This CDR3 is 13 amino acids long. The CDR3 here is CASSLQMDQPQHF. The CDR3 DNA sequence: TGTGCCAGCAGCCTCCAGATGGATCAGCCCCAGCATTTT. Drawing the rest from reference TRBV11-2 and TRBJ1-5, the complete variable domain is EAGVAQSPRYKIIEKRQSVAFWCNPISGHATLYWYQQILGQGPKLLIQFQNNGVVDDSQLPKDRFSAERLKGVDSTLKIQPAKLEDSAVYLCASSLQMDQPQHFGDGTRLSIL.

The chain combines TRBV7-6 with TRBJ2-2, with D maybe TRBD1 (6 bases). Germline V gene lookup returns CDR1 SGHVS and CDR2 FNYEAQ. The CDR3 runs to 16 residues. Trimming removed 5 bases from V and 3 bases from J, with 16 bases in between. The DNA of the CDR3 is TGTGCCAGCAGCCCCCTGGGGGCCCCGGACACCGGGGAGCTGTTTTTT. This sequence encodes CASSPLGAPDTGELFF.

This clonotype has ten or more counts. CDR3 region: CASTVGGETQYF. CDR3 sequence (DNA): TGTGCCAGCACCGTCGGGGGAGAGACCCAGTACTTC. The V gene is TRBV12-3 or TRBV12-4, the J gene TRBJ2-5; perhaps TRBD2 as D (6 bases). V shed 7 bases and J shed 4 bases, with 10 bases lying between them. This CDR3 spans 12 amino acids.

This clonotype was seen a few times. The chain combines TRBV5-1 with TRBJ1-5; D not certain. This CDR3 is built from 17 residues. Per germline, CDR1 SGHRS and CDR2 YFSETQ. Trimming shortened V by 2 bases and J by 0 bases, and 15 bases separated the two germline ends. CDR3: CASSLVPTVYSNQPQHF. The CDR3 DNA reads TGCGCCAGCAGCTTAGTGCCGACGGTCTATAGCAATCAGCCCCAGCATTTT.

This clonotype was counted ten times or more. This chain uses TRBV27 with TRBJ2-1; 9 bases match TRBD1. The ends lost 5 bases at V and 2 bases at J; junction bases unmatched: 10. This CDR3 has 17 amino acids. The germline gives CDR1 MNHEY, CDR2 SMNVEV (reference sequence). CDR3 nucleotides: TGTGCCAGCAGTGACGGATTCGGGACAGGGCCCTACAATGAGCAGTTCTTC. Translating gives CASSDGFGTGPYNEQFF.

The chain uses TRBV21-1 and TRBJ2-7; the D call TRBD1 from the table was never checked on the DNA. TRBV21-1 constitutes a pseudogene. There are 18 residues in the CDR3. CDR3 bases: TGTGCCACCCGGACAGGGCGGACCCCAACGAGGGCCTACAACGAGCAGTACGTC. Its translation is CATRTGRTPTRAYNEQYV.

The chain uses TRBV27 and TRBJ2-1; 8 bases line up with TRBD2. This CDR3 comprises 16 residues. J lost 10 bases, V lost 5 bases, and 16 bases had no gene match. CDR1 is MNHEY, CDR2 SMNVEV, per germline (reference sequence). The CDR3 reads CASSLRGTRTTGEQFF. The CDR3 DNA is TGTGCCAGCAGTCTAAGGGGGACTAGGACAACGGGGGAGCAGTTCTTC.

The table lists this clonotype with many counts. The rearrangement uses TRBV29-1 and TRBJ2-7; D is perhaps TRBD2 (5 bases). V was trimmed by 4 bases and J by 0 bases, leaving 7 bases between them. Germline V CDR1 and CDR2: SQVTM, ANQGSEA. The CDR3 is 12 amino acids. CDR3: CSVGESSYEQYF. Written as DNA, the CDR3 is TGCAGCGTTGGGGAGTCCTCCTACGAGCAGTACTTC.

This clonotype has ten or more counts. The chain recombines TRBV6-1 with TRBJ1-3; D might be TRBD1 (5 bases). Deletions cut 2 bases from V and 0 bases from J, with 8 bases between. This CDR3 comprises 15 residues. Germline assignment: CDR1 MNHNS and CDR2 SASEGT. The CDR3: CASSETGDSGNTIYF. In DNA, the CDR3 is TGTGCCAGCAGTGAAACGGGGGACTCTGGAAACACCATATATTTT.

This clonotype has more than one count but fewer than ten. This rearrangement joins TRBV20-1 to TRBJ1-2, with D maybe TRBD1 (5 bases). The CDR3 extends over 16 amino acids. CDR1 and CDR2 from the germline V gene are DFQATT and SNEGSKA (reference sequence). The V gene lost 1 base and the J gene lost 4 bases, with 19 bases spanning the gap. Here the CDR3 reads CSARATIKTDAYGYTF. The CDR3, as DNA: TGCAGTGCTAGAGCAACGATCAAGACAGACGCCTATGGCTACACCTTC.